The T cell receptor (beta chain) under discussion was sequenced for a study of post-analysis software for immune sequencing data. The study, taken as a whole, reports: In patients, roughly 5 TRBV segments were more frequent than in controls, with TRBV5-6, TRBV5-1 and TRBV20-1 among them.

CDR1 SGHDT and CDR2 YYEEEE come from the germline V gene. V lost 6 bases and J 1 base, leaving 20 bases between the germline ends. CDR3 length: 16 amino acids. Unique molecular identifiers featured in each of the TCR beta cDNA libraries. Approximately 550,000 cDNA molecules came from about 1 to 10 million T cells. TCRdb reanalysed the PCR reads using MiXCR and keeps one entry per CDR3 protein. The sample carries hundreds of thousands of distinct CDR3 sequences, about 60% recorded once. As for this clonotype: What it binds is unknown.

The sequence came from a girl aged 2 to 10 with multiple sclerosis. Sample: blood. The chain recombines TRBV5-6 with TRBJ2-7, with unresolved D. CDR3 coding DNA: TGTGCCAGCACCTTAGGGTTATCGGGCAGGTCCTACGAGCAGTACTTC. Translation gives CASTLGLSGRSYEQYF.